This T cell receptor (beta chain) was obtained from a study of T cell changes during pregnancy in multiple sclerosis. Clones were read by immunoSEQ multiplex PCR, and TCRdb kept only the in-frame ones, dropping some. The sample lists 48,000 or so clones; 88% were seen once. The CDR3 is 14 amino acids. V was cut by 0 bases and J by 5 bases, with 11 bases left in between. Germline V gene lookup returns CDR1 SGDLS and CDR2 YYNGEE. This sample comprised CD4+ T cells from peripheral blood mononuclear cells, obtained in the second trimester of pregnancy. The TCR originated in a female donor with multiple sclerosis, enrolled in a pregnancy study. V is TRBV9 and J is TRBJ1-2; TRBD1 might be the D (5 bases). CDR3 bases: TGTGCCAGCAGCGTAGACTCAGGGTATTATGGCTACACCTTC. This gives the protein CASSVDSGYYGYTF. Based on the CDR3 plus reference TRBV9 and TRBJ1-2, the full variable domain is DSGVTQTPKHLITATGQRVTLRCSPRSGDLSVYWYQQSLDQGLQFLIQYYNGEERAKGNILERFSAQQFPDLHSELNLSSLELGDSALYFCASSVDSGYYGYTFGSGTRLTVV.